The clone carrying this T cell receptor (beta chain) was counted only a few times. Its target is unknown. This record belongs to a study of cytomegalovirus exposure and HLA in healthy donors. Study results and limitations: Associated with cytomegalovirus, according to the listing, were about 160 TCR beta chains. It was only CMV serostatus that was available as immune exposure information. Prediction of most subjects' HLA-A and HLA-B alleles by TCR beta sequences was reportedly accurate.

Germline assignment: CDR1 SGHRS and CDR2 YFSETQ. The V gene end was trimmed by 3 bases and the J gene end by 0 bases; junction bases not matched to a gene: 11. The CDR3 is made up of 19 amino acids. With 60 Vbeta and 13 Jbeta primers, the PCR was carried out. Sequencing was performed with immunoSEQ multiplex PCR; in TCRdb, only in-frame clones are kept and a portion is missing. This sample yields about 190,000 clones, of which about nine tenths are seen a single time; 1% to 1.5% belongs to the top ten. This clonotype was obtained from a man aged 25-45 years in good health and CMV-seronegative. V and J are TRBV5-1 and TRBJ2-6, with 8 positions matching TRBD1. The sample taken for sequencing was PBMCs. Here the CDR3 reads CASSSLPGQEYSGANVLTF. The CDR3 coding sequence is TGCGCCAGCAGCTCGCTCCCGGGACAGGAGTACTCTGGGGCCAACGTCCTGACTTTC.